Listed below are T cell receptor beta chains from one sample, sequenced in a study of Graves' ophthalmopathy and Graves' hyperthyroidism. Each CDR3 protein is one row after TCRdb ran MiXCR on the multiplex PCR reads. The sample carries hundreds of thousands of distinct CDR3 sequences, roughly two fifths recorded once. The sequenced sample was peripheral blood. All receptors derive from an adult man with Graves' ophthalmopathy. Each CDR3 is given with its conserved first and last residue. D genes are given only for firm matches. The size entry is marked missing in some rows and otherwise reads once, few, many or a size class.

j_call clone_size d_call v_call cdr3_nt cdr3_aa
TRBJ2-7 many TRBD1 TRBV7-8 TGTGCCAGCAGCCAAGGACAGGGTAGCGACGAGCAGTACTTC CASSQGQGSDEQYF
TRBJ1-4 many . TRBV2 TGTGCCAGCAGTGATGACGAAAAACTGTTTTTT CASSDDEKLFF
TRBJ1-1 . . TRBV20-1 TGCAGTGCTGGTGGAGCCAGGACTGGTGCTGAAGCTTTCTTT CSAGGARTGAEAFF
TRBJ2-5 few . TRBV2 TGTGCCAGCCGCAGGGGGACCCAGTACTTC CASRRGTQYF
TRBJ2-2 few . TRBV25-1 TGTGCCAGCAGTTACGGCACAGGGTGGACCGGGGAGCTGTTTTTT CASSYGTGWTGELFF
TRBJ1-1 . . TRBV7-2 TGTGCCAGCAGCCCGAGACATTCGAACACTGAAGCTTTCTTT CASSPRHSNTEAFF
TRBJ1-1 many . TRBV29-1 TGCAGCGTTGGGCGCAGGAAGATACACGAGGCTTTCTTT CSVGRRKIHEAFF
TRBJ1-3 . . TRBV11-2 TGTGCCAGCCGAGACAGAAACTCACCCTCTGGAAACACCATATATTTT CASRDRNSPSGNTIYF
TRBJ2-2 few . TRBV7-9 TGTGCCAGCAGCTTTTACTCGTCCGCCCGCACCGGGGAGCTGTTTTTT CASSFYSSARTGELFF
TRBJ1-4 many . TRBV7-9 TGTGCCAGCAGCTCCCGGGAGAAGGAAAAACTGTTTTTT CASSSREKEKLFF
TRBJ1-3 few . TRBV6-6 TGTGCCAGCACCGACGGGGACGACTACTCTGGAAACACCATATATTTT CASTDGDDYSGNTIYF
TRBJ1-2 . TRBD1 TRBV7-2 TGTGCCAGCAGACCCCCCGGGACAGTGGTGGCCTATGGCTACACCTTC CASRPPGTVVAYGYTF
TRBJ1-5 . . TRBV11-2 TGTGCCAGCAGCTTATCGGGAATTCGCAATCAGCCCCAGCATTTT CASSLSGIRNQPQHF
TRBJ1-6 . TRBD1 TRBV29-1 TGCAGCCTCTCGGGACAGCAGAATTCACCCCTCCACTTT CSLSGQQNSPLHF
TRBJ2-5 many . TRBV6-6 TGTGCCAGCAGTTACGGGCAAGAGACCCAGTACTTC CASSYGQETQYF
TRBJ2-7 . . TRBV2 TGTGCCAGCAGTGAAGTTGGGACGGGCTCCTACGAGCAGTACTTC CASSEVGTGSYEQYF
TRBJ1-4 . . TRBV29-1 TGCAGCGTTGAAGATCCGAGGGCTAATGAAAAACTGTTTTTT CSVEDPRANEKLFF
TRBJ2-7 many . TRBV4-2 TGTGCCAGCAGCCAAGATATCCGGGGCAACGAGCAGTACTTC CASSQDIRGNEQYF
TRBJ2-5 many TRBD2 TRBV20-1 TGCAGTGCTAACGGCGGGAGGGCCGAAGAGACCCAGTACTTC CSANGGRAEETQYF
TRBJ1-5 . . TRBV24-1 TGTGCCAGCACCCTTTCGGTCAGCAATCAGCCCCAGCATTTT CASTLSVSNQPQHF
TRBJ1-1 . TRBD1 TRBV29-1 TGCAGCGCCAGCAGCTTGGGACAGAAAGCTTTCTTT CSASSLGQKAFF
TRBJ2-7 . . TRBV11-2 TGTGCCAGCAGCTGGGGACCCTCCTACGAGCAGTACTTC CASSWGPSYEQYF
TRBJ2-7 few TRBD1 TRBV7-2 TGTGCCAGCAGCGCCCACAGGGGGGCCTACGAGCAGTACTTC CASSAHRGAYEQYF
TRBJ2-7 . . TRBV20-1 TGCAGTGCTAGAGGGTCTGCTAGACTCAACTACGAGCAGTACTTC CSARGSARLNYEQYF
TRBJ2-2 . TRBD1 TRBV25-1 TGTGCCAGCAGCCCGAGGACAGGGGGCAGCGGGGAGCTGTTTTTT CASSPRTGGSGELFF
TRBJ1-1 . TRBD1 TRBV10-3 TGTGCCAGCAGCTGGACAGGGGAGAACACTGAAGCTTTCTTT CASSWTGENTEAFF
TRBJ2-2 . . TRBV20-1 TGCAGTGCTAGAGATATACTAGGGGAGCTGTTTTTT CSARDILGELFF
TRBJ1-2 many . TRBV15 TGTGCCACCTCCAGGGAGTCCGAATATGGCTACACCTTC CATSRESEYGYTF
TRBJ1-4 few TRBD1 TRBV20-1 TGCAGTGCTGGGGGACAGTCTAATGAAAAACTGTTTTTT CSAGGQSNEKLFF
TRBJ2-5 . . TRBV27 TGTGCCAGCAGATATCAGGGTGAAGGGCAAGAGACCCAGTACTTC CASRYQGEGQETQYF
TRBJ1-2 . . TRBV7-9 TGTGCCAGCAGCTTAGGCGGGGCTAGCCATGGCTACACCTTC CASSLGGASHGYTF
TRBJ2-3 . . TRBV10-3 TGTGCCACCTCTGGACAGCCGGTAGATACGCAGTATTTT CATSGQPVDTQYF
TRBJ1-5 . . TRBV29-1 TGCAGCGGCGTCGCATCCGGGGCGGACCAGCCCCAGCATTTT CSGVASGADQPQHF
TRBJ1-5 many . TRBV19 TGTGCCAGTAGTATACCTCCTCAAAGTAGGAATCAGCCCCAGCATTTT CASSIPPQSRNQPQHF
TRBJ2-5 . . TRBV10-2 TGCGCCAGCAGTGCCGGGACAAACCTAGACCCCCAAGAGACCCAGTACTTC CASSAGTNLDPQETQYF
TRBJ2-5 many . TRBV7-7 TGTGCCAGCAGTTTATACAACGGGGAGACCCAGTACTTC CASSLYNGETQYF
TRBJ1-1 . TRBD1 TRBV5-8 TGTGCCAGCAGCCGGGTTGGACAGGGCATATCTGAAGCTTTCTTT CASSRVGQGISEAFF
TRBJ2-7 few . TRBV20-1 TGCAGTGCCCACCTCCGCCAGCGAGCCTACGAGCAGTACTTC CSAHLRQRAYEQYF
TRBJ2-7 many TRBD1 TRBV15 TGTGCCACCAGCAGAGTACCAGGGGGACAGGACCACGAGCAGTACTTC CATSRVPGGQDHEQYF
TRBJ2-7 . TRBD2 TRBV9 TGTGCCAGCAGCGTAGGTGCGGGGGGGCGTTCCTACGAGCAGTACTTC CASSVGAGGRSYEQYF
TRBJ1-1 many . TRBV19 TGTGCCAGTAGTATACAGGCAGGGAGAAACACTGAAGCTTTCTTT CASSIQAGRNTEAFF